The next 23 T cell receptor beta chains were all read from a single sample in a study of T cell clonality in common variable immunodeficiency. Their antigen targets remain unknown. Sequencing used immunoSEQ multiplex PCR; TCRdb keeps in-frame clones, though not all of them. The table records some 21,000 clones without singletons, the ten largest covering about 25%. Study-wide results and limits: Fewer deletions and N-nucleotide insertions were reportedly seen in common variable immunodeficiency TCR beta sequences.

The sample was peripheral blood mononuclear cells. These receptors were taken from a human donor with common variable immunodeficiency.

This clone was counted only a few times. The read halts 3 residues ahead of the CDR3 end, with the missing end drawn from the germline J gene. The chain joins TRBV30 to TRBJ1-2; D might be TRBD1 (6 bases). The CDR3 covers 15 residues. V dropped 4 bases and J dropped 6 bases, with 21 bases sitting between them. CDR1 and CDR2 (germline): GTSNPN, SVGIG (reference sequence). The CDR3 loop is CAWIELNRVSNGYTF. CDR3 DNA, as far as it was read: TGTGCCTGGATAGAACTAAACAGGGTTTCCAATGGC.

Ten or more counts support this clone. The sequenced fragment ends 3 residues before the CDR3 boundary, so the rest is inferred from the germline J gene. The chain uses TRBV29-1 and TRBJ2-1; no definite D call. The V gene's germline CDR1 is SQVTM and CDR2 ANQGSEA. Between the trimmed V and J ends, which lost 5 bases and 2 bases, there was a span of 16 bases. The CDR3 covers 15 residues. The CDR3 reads CSVFQEHRTYNEQFF. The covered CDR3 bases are TGCAGCGTTTTCCAGGAACACCGTACCTACAATGAG.

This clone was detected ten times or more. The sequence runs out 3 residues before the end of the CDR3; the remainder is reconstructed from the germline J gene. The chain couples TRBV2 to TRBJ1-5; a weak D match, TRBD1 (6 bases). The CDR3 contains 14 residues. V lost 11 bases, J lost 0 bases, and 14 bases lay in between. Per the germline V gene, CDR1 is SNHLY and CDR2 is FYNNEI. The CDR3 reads CALGGADSNQPQHF. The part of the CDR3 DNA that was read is TGTGCCCTAGGGGGAGCTGATAGCAATCAGCCC.

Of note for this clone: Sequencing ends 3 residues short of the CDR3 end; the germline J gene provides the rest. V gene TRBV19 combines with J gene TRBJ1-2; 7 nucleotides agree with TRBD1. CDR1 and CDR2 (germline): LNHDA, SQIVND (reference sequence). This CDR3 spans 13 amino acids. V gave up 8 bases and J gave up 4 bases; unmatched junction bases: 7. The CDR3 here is CASGTGVGYGYTF. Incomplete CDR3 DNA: TGTGCCAGTGGAACAGGGGTAGGCTATGGC.

The sequenced CDR3 bases are TGTGCCAGCAGCCCCGGGACAGGGGTTTCACCC. Its translation is CASSPGTGVSP. The complete CDR3 sequence is CASSPGTGVSPLHF. The V gene is TRBV6-2 or TRBV6-3, the J gene TRBJ1-6; 10 bases match TRBD1. The read terminates 3 residues ahead of where the CDR3 ends, so the germline J gene completes it. J gave up 9 bases and V 6 bases, and 5 bases lay outside the gene matches. Germline assignment: CDR1 MNHEY and CDR2 SVGEGT. The CDR3 contains 14 residues.

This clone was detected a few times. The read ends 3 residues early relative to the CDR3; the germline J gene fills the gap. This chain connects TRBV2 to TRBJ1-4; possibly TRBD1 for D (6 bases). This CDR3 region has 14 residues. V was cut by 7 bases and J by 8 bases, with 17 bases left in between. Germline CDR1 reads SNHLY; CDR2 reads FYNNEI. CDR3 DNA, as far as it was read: TGTGCCAGCAAAACGGGACACAGTGGGGAAAAA. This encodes CASKTGHSGEK. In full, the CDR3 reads CASKTGHSGEKLFF.

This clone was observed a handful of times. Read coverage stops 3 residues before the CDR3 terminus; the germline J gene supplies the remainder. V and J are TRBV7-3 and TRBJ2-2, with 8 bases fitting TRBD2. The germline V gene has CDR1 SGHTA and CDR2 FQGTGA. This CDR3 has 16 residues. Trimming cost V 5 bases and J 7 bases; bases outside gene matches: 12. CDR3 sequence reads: CASSPKWLAGVGELFF. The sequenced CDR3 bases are TGTGCCAGCAGCCCCAAATGGCTAGCGGGTGTCGGGGAG.

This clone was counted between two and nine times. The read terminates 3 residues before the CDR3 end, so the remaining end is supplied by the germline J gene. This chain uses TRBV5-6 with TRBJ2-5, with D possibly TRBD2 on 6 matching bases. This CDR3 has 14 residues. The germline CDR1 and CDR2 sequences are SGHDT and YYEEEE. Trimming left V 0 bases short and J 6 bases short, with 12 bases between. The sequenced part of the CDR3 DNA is TGTGCCAGCAGCTTGGCGGCGGGGAAGAAGACC. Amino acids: CASSLAAGKKT. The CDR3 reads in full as CASSLAAGKKTQYF.

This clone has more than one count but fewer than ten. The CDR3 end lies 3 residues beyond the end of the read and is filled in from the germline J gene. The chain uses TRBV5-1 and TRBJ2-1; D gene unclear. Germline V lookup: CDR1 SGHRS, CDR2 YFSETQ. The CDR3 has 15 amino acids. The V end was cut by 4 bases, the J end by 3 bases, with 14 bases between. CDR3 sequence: CASSPTGPGYNEQFF. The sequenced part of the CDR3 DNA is TGCGCCAGCAGCCCCACGGGTCCGGGCTACAATGAG.

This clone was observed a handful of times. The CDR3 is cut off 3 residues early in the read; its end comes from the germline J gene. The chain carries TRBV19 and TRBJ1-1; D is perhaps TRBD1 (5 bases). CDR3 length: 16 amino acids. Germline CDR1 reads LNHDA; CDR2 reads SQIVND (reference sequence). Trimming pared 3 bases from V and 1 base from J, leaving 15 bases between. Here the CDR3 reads CASSMAGVQENTEAFF. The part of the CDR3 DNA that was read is TGTGCCAGTAGTATGGCCGGTGTACAGGAGAACACTGAA. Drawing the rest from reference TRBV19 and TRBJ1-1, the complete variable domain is DGGITQSPKYLFRKEGQNVTLSCEQNLNHDAMYWYRQDPGQGLRLIYYSQIVNDFQKGDIAEGYSVSREKKESFPLTVTSAQKNPTAFYLCASSMAGVQENTEAFFGQGTRLTVV.

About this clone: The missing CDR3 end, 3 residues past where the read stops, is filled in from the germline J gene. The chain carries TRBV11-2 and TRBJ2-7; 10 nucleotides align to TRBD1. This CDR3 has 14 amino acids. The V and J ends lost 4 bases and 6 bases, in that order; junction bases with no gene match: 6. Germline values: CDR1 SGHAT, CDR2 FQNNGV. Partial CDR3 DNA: TGTGCCAGCAGCTCCACGACAGGGGGCGGCGAG. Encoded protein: CASSSTTGGGE. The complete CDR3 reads CASSSTTGGGEQYF.

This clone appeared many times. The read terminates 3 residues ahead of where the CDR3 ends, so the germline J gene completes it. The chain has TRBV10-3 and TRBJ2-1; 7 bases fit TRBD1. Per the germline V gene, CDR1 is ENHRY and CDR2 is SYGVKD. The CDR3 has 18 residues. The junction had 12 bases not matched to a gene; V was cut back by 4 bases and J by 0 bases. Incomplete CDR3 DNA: TGTGCCATCAGTGGAATAATCGGGACAGCAAACTCCTACAATGAG. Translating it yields CAISGIIGTANSYNE. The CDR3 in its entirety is CAISGIIGTANSYNEQFF.

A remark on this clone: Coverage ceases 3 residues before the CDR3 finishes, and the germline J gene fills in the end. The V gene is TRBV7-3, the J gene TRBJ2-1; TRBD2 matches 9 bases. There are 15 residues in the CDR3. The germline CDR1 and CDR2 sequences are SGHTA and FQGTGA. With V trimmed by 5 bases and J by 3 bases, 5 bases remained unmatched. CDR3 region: CASSPTSGNYNEQFF. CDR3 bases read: TGTGCCAGCAGCCCGACTAGCGGAAACTACAATGAG.

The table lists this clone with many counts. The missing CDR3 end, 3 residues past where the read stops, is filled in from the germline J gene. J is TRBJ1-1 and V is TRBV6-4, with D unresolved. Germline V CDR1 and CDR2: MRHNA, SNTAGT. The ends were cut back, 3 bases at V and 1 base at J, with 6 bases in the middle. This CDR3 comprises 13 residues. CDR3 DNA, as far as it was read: TGTGCCAGCAGTGAAGGTGAGAACACTGAA. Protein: CASSEGENTE. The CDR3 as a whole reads CASSEGENTEAFF.

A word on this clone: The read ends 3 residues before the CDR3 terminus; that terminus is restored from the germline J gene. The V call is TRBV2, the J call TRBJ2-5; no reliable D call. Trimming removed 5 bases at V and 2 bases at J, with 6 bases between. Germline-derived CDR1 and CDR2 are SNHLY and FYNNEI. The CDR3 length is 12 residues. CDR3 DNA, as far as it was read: TGTGCCAGCAGTCTACTTCAAGAGACC. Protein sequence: CASSLLQET. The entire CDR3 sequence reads CASSLLQETQYF.

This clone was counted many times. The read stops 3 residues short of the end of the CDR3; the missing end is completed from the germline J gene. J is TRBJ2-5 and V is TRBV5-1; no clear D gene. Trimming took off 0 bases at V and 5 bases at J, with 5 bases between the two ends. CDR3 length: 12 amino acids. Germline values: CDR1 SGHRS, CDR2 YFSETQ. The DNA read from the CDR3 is TGCGCCAGCAGCTTGGCTCGTGAGACC. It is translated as CASSLARET. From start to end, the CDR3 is CASSLARETQYF.

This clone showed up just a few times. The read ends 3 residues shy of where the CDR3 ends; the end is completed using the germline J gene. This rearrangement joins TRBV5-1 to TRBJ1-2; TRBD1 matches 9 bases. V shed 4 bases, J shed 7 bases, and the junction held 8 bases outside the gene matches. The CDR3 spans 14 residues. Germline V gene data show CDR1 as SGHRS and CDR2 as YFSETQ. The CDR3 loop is CASSPGQGIGGYTF. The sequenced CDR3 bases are TGCGCCAGCAGCCCGGGACAGGGAATAGGTGGC.

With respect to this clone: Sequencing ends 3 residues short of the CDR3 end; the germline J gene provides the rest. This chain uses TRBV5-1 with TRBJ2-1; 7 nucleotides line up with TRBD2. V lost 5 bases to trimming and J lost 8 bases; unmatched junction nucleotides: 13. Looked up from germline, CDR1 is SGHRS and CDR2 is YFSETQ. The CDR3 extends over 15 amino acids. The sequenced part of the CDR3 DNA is TGCGCCAGCAGTCCTCCCAGCGGGACTTTGGATGAG. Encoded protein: CASSPPSGTLDE. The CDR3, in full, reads CASSPPSGTLDEQFF. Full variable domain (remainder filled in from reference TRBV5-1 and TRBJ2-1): KAGVTQTPRYLIKTRGQQVTLSCSPISGHRSVSWYQQTPGQGLQFLFEYFSETQRNKGNFPGRFSGRQFSNSRSEMNVSTLELGDSALYLCASSPPSGTLDEQFFGPGTRLTVL.

The part of the CDR3 DNA that was read is TGTGCCAGCAGCTCCGGGACAGGGCTCTCG. Encoded protein: CASSSGTGLS. The whole CDR3 reads CASSSGTGLSQYF. V usage is TRBV7-2 and J usage is TRBJ2-3, with 9 bases matching TRBD1. The read ends 3 residues shy of where the CDR3 ends; the end is completed using the germline J gene. Germline CDR1 reads SGHTA; CDR2 reads FQGNSA. The CDR3 covers 13 residues.

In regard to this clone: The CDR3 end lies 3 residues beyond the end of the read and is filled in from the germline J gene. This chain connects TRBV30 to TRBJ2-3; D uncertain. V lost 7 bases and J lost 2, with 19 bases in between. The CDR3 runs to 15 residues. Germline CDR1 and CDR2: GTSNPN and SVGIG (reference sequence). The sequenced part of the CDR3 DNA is TGTGCCTTCTATATGGTTCGCGGAAACACAGATACG. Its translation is CAFYMVRGNTDT. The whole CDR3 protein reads CAFYMVRGNTDTQYF.

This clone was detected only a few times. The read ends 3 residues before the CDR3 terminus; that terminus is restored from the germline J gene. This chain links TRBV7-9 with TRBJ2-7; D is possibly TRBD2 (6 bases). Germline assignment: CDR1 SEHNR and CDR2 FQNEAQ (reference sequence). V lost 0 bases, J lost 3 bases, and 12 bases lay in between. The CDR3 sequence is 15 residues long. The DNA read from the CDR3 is TGTGCCAGCAGCTTAGCGTTTGGGACTGACTACGAG. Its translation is CASSLAFGTDYE. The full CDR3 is CASSLAFGTDYEQYF.

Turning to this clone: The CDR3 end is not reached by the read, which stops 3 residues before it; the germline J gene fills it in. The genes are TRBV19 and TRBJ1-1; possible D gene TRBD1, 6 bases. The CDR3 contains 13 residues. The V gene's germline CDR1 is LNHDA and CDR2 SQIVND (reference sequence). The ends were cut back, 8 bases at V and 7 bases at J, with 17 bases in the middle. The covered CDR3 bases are TGTGCCAGTTCTCGTGTCACAGGGATTGAA. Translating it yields CASSRVTGIE. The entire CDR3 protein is CASSRVTGIEAFF.

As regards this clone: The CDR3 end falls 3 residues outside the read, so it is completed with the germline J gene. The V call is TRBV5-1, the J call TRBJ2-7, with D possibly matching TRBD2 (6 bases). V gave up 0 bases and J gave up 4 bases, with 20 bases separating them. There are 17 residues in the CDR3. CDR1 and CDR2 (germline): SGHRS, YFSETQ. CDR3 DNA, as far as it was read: TGCGCCAGCAGCTTGGCCGGGGGAGGTCTTGGGAGATACGAG. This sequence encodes CASSLAGGGLGRYE. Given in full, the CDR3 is CASSLAGGGLGRYEQYF. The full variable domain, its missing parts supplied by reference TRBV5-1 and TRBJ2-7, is KAGVTQTPRYLIKTRGQQVTLSCSPISGHRSVSWYQQTPGQGLQFLFEYFSETQRNKGNFPGRFSGRQFSNSRSEMNVSTLELGDSALYLCASSLAGGGLGRYEQYFGPGTRLTVT.